Following are 20 T cell receptor beta chains from one sample sequenced in a study of blood T cells in healthy people across ages. A second roughly 7 to 12 cycle PCR used barcoded and J-beta primers. TCRdb used MiXCR to reprocess the 5' RACE reads, holding one entry per CDR3 protein. The sample includes approximately 690,000 distinct CDR3 sequences, under 65% of them seen just once. Sequencing input: blood. Receptors originate from a man in his fifties or sixties in good health.

This clonotype was seen ten or more times. The chain uses TRBV20-1 and TRBJ2-4, with D uncertain. V was trimmed by 7 bases and J by 0 bases, leaving 10 bases between them. CDR1 DFQATT and CDR2 SNEGSKA come from the germline V gene (reference sequence). The CDR3 extends over 13 amino acids. The CDR3: CSDKHLAKNIQYF. The CDR3 nucleotides are TGCAGTGATAAACACCTAGCCAAAAACATTCAGTACTTC.

This chain uses TRBV5-1 with TRBJ2-7; D may be TRBD1 (6 bases). The CDR3 covers 16 residues. Germline loops: CDR1 SGHRS, CDR2 YFSETQ. V dropped 5 bases and J dropped 4 bases, with 22 bases sitting between them. Written as DNA, the CDR3 is TGCGCCAGCAGTCCCCTATCACAGGGTGCCTTTTACGAGCAGTACTTC. As protein: CASSPLSQGAFYEQYF.

The rearrangement links TRBV10-3 to TRBJ2-3; 10 positions match TRBD2. The CDR3 is 13 amino acids. Trimming cost V 9 bases and J 6 bases; bases outside gene matches: 6. Per the germline V gene, CDR1 is ENHRY and CDR2 is SYGVKD. CDR3: CAIAGGGWDTQYF. DNA of the CDR3: TGTGCCATAGCGGGGGGGGGCTGGGATACGCAGTATTTT.

In its sample, this clonotype was seen a few times. CDR3 residues: CATTGGFGYTF. Written as DNA, the CDR3 is TGTGCCACCACTGGGGGGTTTGGCTACACCTTC. This chain joins TRBV6-4 and TRBJ1-2; D possibly corresponds to TRBD1 (5 bases). This CDR3 spans 11 amino acids. In germline, CDR1 is MRHNA, CDR2 SNTAGT. V lost 10 bases and J 7 bases, leaving 13 bases between the germline ends.

The rearrangement links TRBV7-9 to TRBJ1-2, with D perhaps matching TRBD1 (6 bases). V lost 0 bases, J lost 4 bases, and 12 bases lay in between. CDR1 and CDR2 from the germline V gene are SEHNR and FQNEAQ (reference sequence). This CDR3 region has 15 residues. CDR3 sequence (DNA): TGTGCCAGCAGCTTAGCGGGGGCGGAGGGCTATGGCTACACCTTC. Protein: CASSLAGAEGYGYTF.

The chain has TRBV5-1 and TRBJ2-7; TRBD1 might be the D (6 bases). Germline V gene sequence: CDR1 SGHRS, CDR2 YFSETQ. Trimming left V 0 bases short and J 4 bases short, with 20 bases between. The CDR3 contains 17 residues. As DNA, the CDR3 is TGCGCCAGCAGCTTGGAATCAGGGGACCCTAACCCGTACGAGCAGTACTTC. Translation gives CASSLESGDPNPYEQYF.

This clonotype was recorded only once. The chain joins TRBV7-2 to TRBJ1-6, with D tentatively TRBD1 (6 bases). The CDR3 totals 15 residues. Germline loops: CDR1 SGHTA, CDR2 FQGNSA. Trimming left V 4 bases short and J 8 bases short, with 15 bases between. The CDR3 spells CASSSRAGDYSPLHF. The CDR3 DNA reads as TGTGCCAGCAGCTCCCGGGCAGGGGACTATTCACCCCTCCACTTT.

This clonotype showed up just a few times. The chain uses TRBV9 and TRBJ2-6; 8 nucleotides align to TRBD1. Germline V CDR1 and CDR2: SGDLS, YYNGEE. Unmatched junction bases numbered 2, after V lost 0 bases and J lost 0 bases. CDR3 size: 17 residues. The CDR3 DNA reads as TGTGCCAGCAGCGTAGCAGGGGGCGGCTCTGGGGCCAACGTCCTGACTTTC. It translates to CASSVAGGGSGANVLTF. The full variable domain, completed using reference TRBV9 and TRBJ2-6, is DSGVTQTPKHLITATGQRVTLRCSPRSGDLSVYWYQQSLDQGLQFLIQYYNGEERAKGNILERFSAQQFPDLHSELNLSSLELGDSALYFCASSVAGGGSGANVLTFGAGSRLTVL.

CDR3 sequence reads: CASSLASLAGIQETQYF. Here the CDR3 DNA reads TGCGCCAGCAGCTTGGCCTCCCTAGCGGGGATACAAGAGACCCAGTACTTC. The chain combines TRBV5-1 with TRBJ2-5; 9 positions agree with TRBD2. The CDR3 extends over 17 amino acids. After removal of 0 bases from V and 2 bases from J, the junction contained 8 bases not matched to a gene. CDR1 SGHRS and CDR2 YFSETQ come from the germline V gene. The variable domain in full, with the rest retrieved from reference TRBV5-1 and TRBJ2-5, is KAGVTQTPRYLIKTRGQQVTLSCSPISGHRSVSWYQQTPGQGLQFLFEYFSETQRNKGNFPGRFSGRQFSNSRSEMNVSTLELGDSALYLCASSLASLAGIQETQYFGPGTRLLVL.

This clonotype was seen a handful of times. The chain uses TRBV29-1 and TRBJ2-5, with no clear D. This CDR3 is built from 10 residues. Germline CDR1 is SQVTM and CDR2 is ANQGSEA. V was trimmed by 8 bases and J by 5 bases, leaving 9 bases between them. CDR3 DNA sequence: TGCAGCTTTCTACGGGAGACCCAGTACTTC. The encoded protein is CSFLRETQYF.

The rearrangement links TRBV18 to TRBJ2-7, with 7 bases identical to TRBD1. Losses at the gene ends were 2 bases for V and 3 bases for J; bases not matched to a gene: 10. Germline V gene lookup returns CDR1 KGHSH and CDR2 LQKENI. The CDR3 is made up of 16 amino acids. The CDR3 DNA is TGTGCCAGCTCACCAGGCAGGGGGACGACCCACTACGAGCAGTACTTC. Protein product: CASSPGRGTTHYEQYF.

This rearrangement joins TRBV5-1 to TRBJ2-1, with D possibly matching TRBD2 (6 bases). Germline lookup yields CDR1 SGHRS and CDR2 YFSETQ. The CDR3 is 15 amino acids. The V gene lost 4 bases and the J gene lost 4 bases, with 15 bases spanning the gap. The CDR3 coding sequence is TGCGCCAGCAGCGCACCCGGGGGAACATACAATGAGCAGTTCTTC. Protein sequence: CASSAPGGTYNEQFF.

The chain uses TRBV5-1 and TRBJ2-3; the match to TRBD2 covers 7 bases. The CDR3 length is 15 residues. Germline-derived CDR1 and CDR2 are SGHRS and YFSETQ. J gave up 0 bases and V 4 bases, and 5 bases lay outside the gene matches. The DNA for the CDR3 is TGCGCCAGCAGCCCTCACGGGGGGAGCACAGATACGCAGTATTTT. This sequence encodes CASSPHGGSTDTQYF.

Note on this clonotype: With a much larger clone just one base away, this may be a read error. The gene calls are TRBV6-2 or TRBV6-3 and TRBJ1-2; D unclear. V lost 6 bases and J lost 10, with 12 bases in between. CDR3 length: 11 amino acids. CDR1 and CDR2 (germline): MNHEY, SVGEGT. CDR3 coding DNA: TGTGCCAGCAGATTATTCGTGTTCTACACCTTC. Residues: CASRLFVFYTF.

The chain's CDR3 is CASSPLMTEAFF. As DNA, the CDR3 is TGTGCCAGCAGCCCCCTCATGACTGAAGCTTTCTTT. V is TRBV9 and J is TRBJ1-1; no clear D gene. The CDR3 is made up of 12 amino acids. Germline loops: CDR1 SGDLS, CDR2 YYNGEE. The V gene lost 4 bases and the J gene lost 5 bases, with 9 bases spanning the gap.

As concerns this clonotype: The junction and the germline gene differ at one end; a read error may be behind it. V gene TRBV7-9 combines with J gene TRBJ1-1; 7 nucleotides align to TRBD1. Germline lookup yields CDR1 SEHNR and CDR2 FQNEAQ (reference sequence). There are 14 residues in the CDR3. CDR3 loop: CACSPQGRAGEAFF. Written as DNA, the CDR3 is TGTGCCTGCAGCCCACAGGGGAGAGCGGGTGAAGCTTTCTTT.

J is TRBJ2-3 and V is TRBV29-1, with TRBD1 as a possible D gene (6 bases). CDR1 and CDR2 from the germline V gene are SQVTM and ANQGSEA. There are 13 residues in the CDR3. Trimming left V 3 bases short and J 3 bases short, with 10 bases between. The CDR3 sequence is CSVDLQGTDTQYF. CDR3 nucleotides: TGCAGCGTTGATTTACAGGGAACAGATACGCAGTATTTT.

Written as DNA, the CDR3 is TGTGCCATCAGTGGTCGACAGGGACCGAACAATGAGCAGTTCTTC. This gives the protein CAISGRQGPNNEQFF. This chain joins TRBV10-3 and TRBJ2-1; 7 nucleotides match TRBD1. With V trimmed by 4 bases and J by 5 bases, 8 bases remained unmatched. The CDR3 length is 15 residues. The germline gives CDR1 ENHRY, CDR2 SYGVKD.

The chain uses TRBV28 and TRBJ1-2, with TRBD1 matching 7 bases. In germline, CDR1 is MDHEN, CDR2 SYDVKM. This CDR3 comprises 14 residues. The V and J ends lost 6 bases and 5 bases, in that order; junction bases with no gene match: 9. CDR3 in DNA: TGTGCCAGCAGGGAGGGGACAGAGATTTATGGCTACACCTTC. Translating gives CASREGTEIYGYTF.

The rearrangement links TRBV6-1 to TRBJ1-2; the match to TRBD1 covers 10 bases. The germline gives CDR1 MNHNS, CDR2 SASEGT. The CDR3 totals 16 residues. V was clipped by 6 bases and J by 2 bases; unmatched bases: 9. CDR3 sequence reads: CASRSRDRGQNYGYTF. The CDR3 DNA reads as TGTGCCAGCAGAAGCCGGGACAGGGGCCAGAACTATGGCTACACCTTC.